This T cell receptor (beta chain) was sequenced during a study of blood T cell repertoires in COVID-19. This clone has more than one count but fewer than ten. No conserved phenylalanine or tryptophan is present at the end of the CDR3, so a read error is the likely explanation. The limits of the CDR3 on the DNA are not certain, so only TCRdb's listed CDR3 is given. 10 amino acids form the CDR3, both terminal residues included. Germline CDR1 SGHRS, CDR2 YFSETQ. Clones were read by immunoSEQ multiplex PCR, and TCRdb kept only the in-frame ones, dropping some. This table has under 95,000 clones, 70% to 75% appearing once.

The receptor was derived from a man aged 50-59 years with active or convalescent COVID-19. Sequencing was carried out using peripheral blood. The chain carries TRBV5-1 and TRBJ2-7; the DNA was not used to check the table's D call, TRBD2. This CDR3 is CASSLAASRA.